Listed here are 8 T cell receptor beta chains from one sample, sequenced in a study of beta chain features in type 1 diabetes. Study-wide points: The study found moderately but significantly shorter TCRB CDR3s in all four CD4+ subsets of Type 1 diabetes patients.

Their recognized antigens are unknown. The study reverse transcribed the entire isolated RNA, so it sequenced expressed TCRB transcripts. Clones were sequenced by immunoSEQ multiplex PCR, and TCRdb holds only the in-frame ones, with some missing. This sample has 550,000 to 850,000 clones, with around 15% found just once. The sequenced sample was naive CD4+ T cells from blood. Receptors were obtained from a man between 18 and 29 years old with type 1 diabetes.

This clone has only a few counts. This chain links TRBV18 with TRBJ1-1, with no clear D. This CDR3 has 15 amino acids. The V end lost 3 bases, the J end lost 1 base, and 12 bases lay between the germline ends. From germline, CDR1 is KGHSH and CDR2 LQKENI. Written as DNA, the CDR3 is TGTGCCAGCTCACCGAGTCCACCATCGAACACTGAAGCTTTCTTT. Translated: CASSPSPPSNTEAFF.

This clone has just a few counts. The chain has TRBV7-2 and TRBJ2-4; D gene ambiguous. The CDR3 loop spans 18 amino acids. V was pared by 1 base and J by 6 bases, with 22 bases between. Germline values: CDR1 SGHTA, CDR2 FQGNSA. The CDR3 loop is CASSLDGGTYRGRNIQYF. In DNA form, the CDR3 reads TGTGCCAGCAGCTTAGATGGCGGTACCTACAGAGGAAGAAACATTCAGTACTTC.

The V gene is TRBV29-1, the J gene TRBJ2-2; tentatively, D is TRBD1 (5 bases). The CDR3 has 14 amino acids. Germline values: CDR1 SQVTM, CDR2 ANQGSEA. Between the trimmed V and J ends, which lost 7 bases and 6 bases, there was a span of 18 bases. Here the CDR3 DNA reads TGCAGCGCCCTAAGAGGACAAGTCGCCGGGGAGCTGTTTTTT. Its protein product is CSALRGQVAGELFF.

CDR3 bases: TGTGCCAGCAGCCACAAGGGTAGGGGCTTGAATGAGCAGTTCTTC. It codes for CASSHKGRGLNEQFF. The J gene is TRBJ2-1, the V gene TRBV14; maybe TRBD1 (5 bases). Deletions cut 3 bases from V and 7 bases from J, with 16 bases between. The V gene's germline CDR1 is SGHDN and CDR2 FVKESK. The CDR3 has 15 residues.

The chain links TRBV18 to TRBJ1-2; D call uncertain. This CDR3 comprises 14 residues. Germline V gene lookup returns CDR1 KGHSH and CDR2 LQKENI. V lost 3 bases to trimming and J lost 8 bases, with 16 bases between them. CDR3 sequence reads: CASSPGERDYGYTF. In nucleotides, the CDR3 is TGTGCCAGCTCACCGGGAGAAAGGGATTACGGCTACACCTTC.

The chain has TRBV18 and TRBJ1-1, with 7 bases lining up with TRBD1. V lost 3 bases to trimming and J lost 0 bases; unmatched junction nucleotides: 7. CDR1 and CDR2 (germline): KGHSH, LQKENI. CDR3 size: 16 residues. Written as DNA, the CDR3 is TGTGCCAGCTCACCCGGGACAGATTGGTTGAACACTGAAGCTTTCTTT. Its translation is CASSPGTDWLNTEAFF.

This clone appeared a few times. This chain uses TRBV30 with TRBJ2-7; 7 nucleotides align to TRBD1. Unmatched junction bases numbered 3, after V lost 0 bases and J lost 4 bases. The CDR3 spans 13 residues. CDR1 GTSNPN and CDR2 SVGIG come from the germline V gene (reference sequence). CDR3 protein: CAWSVDREYEQYF. The CDR3 coding sequence is TGTGCCTGGAGTGTAGACAGGGAGTACGAGCAGTACTTC. The full variable domain, completed using reference TRBV30 and TRBJ2-7, is SQTIHQWPATLVQPVGSPLSLECTVEGTSNPNLYWYRQAAGRGLQLLFYSVGIGQISSEVPQNLSASRPQDRQFILSSKKLLLSDSGFYLCAWSVDREYEQYFGPGTRLTVT.

The rearrangement joins TRBV4-1 to TRBJ2-7; weak D call: TRBD1 (6 bases). CDR3 size: 13 residues. Germline CDR1 is MGHRA and CDR2 is YSYEKL. V dropped 4 bases and J dropped 2 bases, with 9 bases sitting between them. CDR3 amino acids: CASSLWDTYEQYF. CDR3 in DNA: TGCGCCAGCAGCCTCTGGGACACCTACGAGCAGTACTTC.